The T cell receptor (beta chain) described here comes from a study of beta chain features in type 1 diabetes. CDR3 length equals 12 residues. V was shortened by 8 bases and J by 3 bases, with 14 bases between the two germline ends. In germline, CDR1 is SQVTM, CDR2 ANQGSEA. Turning to this clone: Its target is not known.

Study-wide results and limits: TCRB rearrangement may or may not be influenced by HLA type; here this remained unresolved.

The study reverse transcribed the entire isolated RNA, so it sequenced expressed TCRB transcripts. Method: immunoSEQ multiplex PCR; TCRdb's copy keeps in-frame clones and lacks some. The sample lists roughly 240,000 clones; around 68% were seen once. The source material was naive CD4+ T cells from blood. This receptor was obtained from a man aged 25-45 years in good health. The chain employs TRBV29-1 and TRBJ2-7; D perhaps matches TRBD1 (5 bases). The CDR3 nucleotides are TGCAGCTCCACCAGGGTGAACTACGAGCAGTACTTC. Translated, it gives CSSTRVNYEQYF.